The rows below give T cell receptor beta chains drawn from one sample of a study of tumor-infiltrating lymphocytes in primary liver carcinoma. TCRdb reanalysed the multiplex PCR reads using MiXCR and keeps one entry per CDR3 protein. Of 100,000 to 150,000 distinct CDR3 sequences listed, 50% to 65% are singletons. Sequences were obtained from liver tumor tissue from sampling region 1. Receptors originate from a woman aged 55 to 70 with primary liver carcinoma and hepatitis B virus infection. CDR3s include the opening cysteine and the closing phenylalanine or tryptophan. A D gene is named only where the DNA matches it firmly. For some rows the clone size is stated as once, few or many, or as a class when expanded; others skip it.

d_gene	v_gene	abundance	j_gene	CDR3aa	CDR3nt
TRBD1	TRBV9	few	TRBJ2-3	CASSGQGAATQYF	TGTGCCAGCAGCGGACAGGGGGCCGCTACGCAGTATTTT
-	TRBV6-5	many	TRBJ2-7	CASSSNTGTPAMEQYF	TGTGCCAGCAGTTCCAATACCGGGACACCAGCTATGGAGCAGTACTTC
-	TRBV4-2	many	TRBJ2-6	CASSQGVTGANVLTF	TGTGCCAGCAGCCAAGGGGTGACGGGGGCCAACGTCCTGACTTTC
-	TRBV14	many	TRBJ1-1	CASSLTAGTEAFF	TGTGCCAGCAGTCTTACAGCGGGCACTGAAGCTTTCTTT
TRBD1	TRBV6-6	many	TRBJ1-1	CASSSPGTGMNTEAFF	TGTGCCAGCAGTTCCCCCGGGACAGGGATGAACACTGAAGCTTTCTTT
TRBD2	TRBV11-2	-	TRBJ2-1	CASNSPRTSGNEQFF	TGTGCCAGCAACTCACCTCGGACTAGCGGTAATGAGCAGTTCTTC
TRBD2	TRBV10-3	-	TRBJ2-3	CAITVREVRTDTQYF	TGTGCCATCACTGTACGGGAGGTTCGGACAGATACGCAGTATTTT
-	TRBV29-1	-	TRBJ2-3	CSVDGGGIDTQYF	TGCAGCGTTGACGGCGGAGGCATAGATACGCAGTATTTT
-	TRBV28	-	TRBJ2-5	CASSWNRGIQHF	TGTGCCAGCAGTTGGAACAGAGGGATCCAGCACTTC
-	TRBV28	-	TRBJ1-4	CASRPDRDIALFF	TGTGCCAGCAGACCCGACCGGGACATTGCACTGTTTTTT
TRBD2	TRBV29-1	many	TRBJ2-7	CSAPGLAYEQYF	TGCAGCGCCCCGGGACTAGCCTACGAGCAGTACTTC
-	TRBV5-1	-	TRBJ2-7	CASSLGQTNYEQYF	TGCGCCAGCAGCTTGGGACAGACTAACTACGAGCAGTACTTC
TRBD1	TRBV29-1	few	TRBJ2-2	CSAPQGANTGELFF	TGCAGCGCCCCGCAGGGGGCCAACACCGGGGAGCTGTTTTTT
TRBD2	TRBV12-3/TRBV12-4	many	TRBJ2-7	CASGLAGISYEQYF	TGTGCCAGCGGGCTAGCGGGTATCTCCTACGAGCAGTACTTC
-	TRBV11-3	once	TRBJ2-5	CASSQTANVGIQYF	TGTGCCAGCAGCCAGACGGCTAATGTGGGGATCCAGTACTTC
TRBD1	TRBV5-1	many	TRBJ2-7	CASSRSGGAGYEQYF	TGCGCCAGCAGCCGATCAGGGGGCGCTGGCTACGAGCAGTACTTC
-	TRBV18	few	TRBJ1-4	CASSPSTETNEKLFF	TGTGCCAGCTCACCTTCGACAGAAACTAATGAAAAACTGTTTTTT
-	TRBV20-1	few	TRBJ1-2	CSASSQGYGYTF	TGCAGTGCTAGTAGCCAGGGCTATGGCTACACCTTC
TRBD1	TRBV4-1	-	TRBJ1-5	CASGQVDRADQPQHF	TGCGCCAGTGGCCAGGTTGACAGGGCGGATCAGCCCCAGCATTTT
-	TRBV29-1	many	TRBJ2-5	CSVDRRGRGSQETQYF	TGCAGCGTTGACCGTAGGGGGAGGGGATCCCAAGAGACCCAGTACTTC
TRBD1	TRBV2	few	TRBJ2-1	CASLGDRRKFF	TGTGCCAGCCTAGGGGACAGGAGGAAGTTCTTC
-	TRBV29-1	-	TRBJ2-1	CSVPDGAVAYNEQFF	TGTAGCGTTCCCGATGGGGCAGTGGCCTACAATGAGCAGTTCTTC
-	TRBV29-1	-	TRBJ2-3	CSVPSARGADTQYF	TGTAGCGTCCCAAGCGCGAGGGGGGCAGATACGCAGTATTTT
TRBD1	TRBV30	-	TRBJ2-2	CVWTRQGDTGELFF	TGTGTCTGGACTCGACAGGGGGATACCGGGGAGCTGTTTTTT
-	TRBV7-9	-	TRBJ1-1	CVGSPHVRNTEAFF	TGTGTCGGCAGCCCACACGTAAGGAACACTGAAGCTTTCTTT
-	TRBV6-6	many	TRBJ2-3	CASSTIRGDTQYF	TGTGCCAGCAGTACAATTAGGGGAGATACGCAGTATTTT
-	TRBV28	-	TRBJ2-5	CASTSRRDPQETQYF	TGTGCCAGCACTTCCCGACGGGACCCCCAAGAGACCCAGTACTTC
-	TRBV6-1	-	TRBJ2-3	CASSEARVSTDMQYF	TGTGCCAGCAGTGAAGCGCGCGTGAGCACAGATATGCAGTATTTT
-	TRBV6-2/TRBV6-3	-	TRBJ1-1	CASSYGGSSTEAFF	TGTGCCAGCAGTTACGGGGGTTCGAGCACTGAAGCTTTCTTT
-	TRBV11-2	-	TRBJ2-1	CAGSAGLAGVYMADEQFF	TGTGCCGGCAGCGCGGGGCTCGCAGGGGTCTATATGGCCGATGAGCAGTTCTTC
TRBD1	TRBV12-3/TRBV12-4	many	TRBJ2-1	CASSLARTGKSYNEQFF	TGTGCCAGCAGTTTAGCGCGGACAGGGAAGTCCTACAATGAGCAGTTCTTC
TRBD1	TRBV11-2	-	TRBJ2-1	CASSLEGQPPNEQFF	TGTGCCAGCAGCTTAGAGGGACAGCCCCCCAATGAGCAGTTCTTC
-	TRBV6-5	once	TRBJ1-2	CACSYSPQGNYGYTF	TGTGCCTGCAGTTACTCGCCACAGGGTAACTATGGCTACACCTTC
-	TRBV11-2	-	TRBJ2-3	CASSAPSVMEYF	TGTGCCAGCAGCGCCCCTAGTGTGATGGAGTATTTT
-	TRBV6-1	-	TRBJ1-1	CASSAPGGLRYGAFF	TGTGCGAGCAGTGCCCCCGGGGGACTCCGCTATGGGGCTTTCTTT
-	TRBV30	many	TRBJ1-1	CAWSVYSGTEAFF	TGTGCCTGGAGTGTATACAGCGGGACTGAAGCTTTCTTT
TRBD1	TRBV5-1	-	TRBJ2-5	CASSLGTGDGETQYF	TGCGCCAGCAGCTTGGGGACAGGGGACGGGGAGACCCAGTACTTC
TRBD2	TRBV11-2	once	TRBJ2-1	CASSLDGSSGRGIGVNEQFF	TGTGCCAGCAGCTTAGACGGAAGTAGCGGGAGGGGAATCGGGGTCAATGAGCAGTTCTTC
TRBD2	TRBV12-3/TRBV12-4	many	TRBJ2-1	CASSLEAGPGLAYNEQFF	TGTGCCAGCAGTTTAGAGGCAGGGCCGGGACTAGCGTACAATGAGCAGTTCTTC
TRBD1	TRBV4-1	-	TRBJ2-6	CASSPDETGGGRANVLIF	TGCGCCAGCAGCCCAGACGAGACAGGGGGCGGAAGGGCCAACGTCCTGATTTTC
-	TRBV11-2	-	TRBJ2-1	CASSETSTEYNEQFF	TGTGCCAGCAGCGAAACCAGTACGGAGTACAATGAGCAGTTCTTC
-	TRBV5-6	few	TRBJ2-5	CASSFPQGTVEETQYF	TGTGCCAGCAGCTTTCCCCAGGGAACGGTAGAAGAGACCCAGTACTTC
-	TRBV6-6	-	TRBJ2-7	CASSTRARHEQYF	TGTGCCAGCAGTACCCGGGCCCGTCACGAGCAGTACTTT
-	TRBV11-2	-	TRBJ2-3	CASSLEFGGTDTHYF	TGTGCCAGCAGCTTAGAGTTCGGAGGGACAGATACGCATTATTTT
-	TRBV28	few	TRBJ2-5	CASSPWVVLVETQYF	TGTGCCAGCAGCCCGTGGGTAGTCTTAGTGGAGACCCAGTACTTT
TRBD2	TRBV11-2	-	TRBJ2-1	CVSSLVRASGYNEQFF	TGTGTCAGCAGCCTCGTTCGGGCTAGCGGTTACAATGAGCAGTTCTTC
-	TRBV12-3/TRBV12-4	-	TRBJ2-7	CDSSLNGGRDEQYF	TGTGACAGCAGTCTAAATGGGGGTCGGGATGAGCAGTACTTC
-	TRBV6-1	many	TRBJ1-4	CASSEGVGHEKLFF	TGTGCCAGCAGTGAAGGGGTCGGGCATGAAAAACTGTTTTTT
TRBD1	TRBV6-5	many	TRBJ2-3	CASSSPDRGEGTDTQYF	TGTGCCAGCAGTTCCCCGGACAGGGGAGAAGGGACAGATACGCAGTATTTT
-	TRBV6-6	many	TRBJ2-7	CASSDISGAYSSYEQYF	TGTGCCAGCAGTGACATCTCGGGGGCTTACAGCTCCTACGAGCAGTACTTC
-	TRBV11-2	-	TRBJ1-1	CASSLSGSTEAFF	TGTGCCAGCAGCTTATCGGGGAGCACTGAAGCTTTCTTC
-	TRBV6-1	-	TRBJ2-4	CVSSDRAGRKKSIQYF	TGTGTCAGCAGTGATAGGGCTGGGCGTAAGAAAAGCATTCAGTACTTC
TRBD1	TRBV6-5	many	TRBJ2-5	CASSATGTGEETQYF	TGTGCCAGCAGTGCCACCGGGACAGGGGAAGAGACCCAGTACTTC
-	TRBV12-3/TRBV12-4	many	TRBJ2-2	CASSLKGSTGELFF	TGTGCCAGCAGTTTGAAAGGGTCAACCGGGGAGCTGTTTTTT
-	TRBV28	few	TRBJ2-1	CASSLLGVEQFF	TGTGCCAGCAGTTTATTGGGGGTTGAGCAGTTCTTC
TRBD2	TRBV28	-	TRBJ2-1	CASSPGTSGRGYPSPNEQFF	TGTGCCAGCAGTCCGGGGACTAGCGGGAGGGGGTACCCATCACCCAATGAGCAGTTCTTC
TRBD1	TRBV6-5	many	TRBJ1-2	CASSYSTGGAVGYTF	TGTGCCAGCAGTTACTCGACAGGGGGCGCGGTTGGCTACACCTTC
TRBD2	TRBV29-1	many	TRBJ2-7	CSVVRGRDQYF	TGCAGCGTTGTAAGAGGGAGGGATCAGTACTTC
TRBD2	TRBV20-1	-	TRBJ2-7	CSARGGLGTSGRPRYEQYF	TGCAGTGCTAGAGGGGGGCTCGGGACTAGCGGGAGACCTCGCTACGAGCAGTACTTC